These 24 T cell receptor beta chains were all obtained from the same sample, sequenced in a study of vaccination and CD4 T cells after COVID-19. The treatment here: roughly 10-day PBMC culture with coronavirus spike peptide pools or control peptides (ViraFEST assay). An Oncomine TCR Beta short-read assay was used to sequence the DNA from cultured CD4+ T cells. TCRdb processed the PCR reads anew with MiXCR; each CDR3 protein has one entry. This table has roughly 7,400 distinct CDR3 sequences, 50% appearing once. Antigen specificity for these receptors is unknown. Sequencing input: CD4+ T cells from blood, cultured in vitro. Receptors were obtained from a human donor who had recovered from COVID-19.

The chain recombines TRBV5-1 with TRBJ1-1; tentatively, D is TRBD1 (6 bases). V lost 4 bases and J 4 bases, leaving 20 bases between the germline ends. Per germline, CDR1 SGHRS and CDR2 YFSETQ. This CDR3 is built from 16 residues. The CDR3 loop is CASSPMLGGGPTEAFF. Written as DNA, the CDR3 is TGCGCCAGCAGCCCCATGTTGGGGGGCGGACCCACTGAAGCTTTCTTT.

About this clonotype: The CDR3 does not close with the conserved phenylalanine or tryptophan, likely indicating a read error. The chain combines TRBV7-2 with TRBJ1-2; D not resolved. CDR1 and CDR2 from the germline V gene are SGHTA and FQGNSA. V lost 0 bases, J lost 5 bases, and 10 bases lay in between. The CDR3 runs to 14 residues. CDR3 in amino acids: CASSLAVSAYGYTS. As DNA, the CDR3 is TGTGCCAGCAGCTTAGCTGTCAGCGCTTATGGCTACACCTCC.

This clonotype has only one observation. The chain combines TRBV27 with TRBJ2-7; 9 positions agree with TRBD1. After removal of 5 bases from V and 1 base from J, the junction contained 12 bases not matched to a gene. CDR1 and CDR2 from the germline V gene are MNHEY and SMNVEV (reference sequence). This CDR3 region has 17 residues. CDR3 in DNA: TGTGCCAGCAGTCTAACAACCGGGACAGGGCTGTCCTACGAGCAGTACTTC. Its protein product is CASSLTTGTGLSYEQYF.

This clonotype was recorded once. This rearrangement joins TRBV6-2 or TRBV6-3 to TRBJ2-1, with D maybe TRBD2 (5 bases). Germline CDR1 is MNHEY and CDR2 is SVGEGT. This CDR3 is 12 amino acids long. Trimming shortened V by 0 bases and J by 8 bases, and 5 bases separated the two germline ends. The CDR3 is CASSYSRDEQFF. DNA of the CDR3: TGTGCCAGCAGTTACTCGAGGGATGAGCAGTTCTTC.

This sequence joins TRBV7-8 and TRBJ1-2, with 7 bases fitting TRBD1. The CDR3 covers 19 residues. The V gene's germline CDR1 is SGHVS and CDR2 FQNEAQ. Trimming at V came to 4 bases and at J to 0 bases, leaving 17 bases not matched to a gene. CDR3 nucleotide sequence: TGTGCCAGCAGCTCATTACAGGGGCCAAGGTCAAGTCCTAACTATGGCTACACCTTC. Translating it yields CASSSLQGPRSSPNYGYTF. Filled out from reference TRBV7-8 and TRBJ1-2, the complete variable domain reads GAGVSQSPRYKVAKRGQDVALRCDPISGHVSLFWYQQALGQGPEFLTYFQNEAQLDKSGLPSDRFFAERPEGSVSTLKIQRTQQEDSAVYLCASSSLQGPRSSPNYGYTFGSGTRLTVV.

The chain recombines TRBV20-1 with TRBJ2-5; tentatively, D is TRBD2 (6 bases). Per germline, CDR1 DFQATT and CDR2 SNEGSKA (reference sequence). CDR3 length: 16 residues. V gave up 0 bases and J gave up 5 bases, with 19 bases separating them. The CDR3 loop is CSARDFGGRPPETQYF. DNA of the CDR3: TGCAGTGCTAGAGACTTCGGGGGACGGCCTCCGGAGACCCAGTACTTC.

The J gene is TRBJ2-7, the V gene TRBV7-2; the D gene could be TRBD1 or TRBD2 (5 bases each). The length of the CDR3 is 15 residues. The germline V and J ends were trimmed by 0 bases and 1 base, with 10 bases remaining between them. Germline CDR1 and CDR2: SGHTA and FQGNSA. The CDR3 loop reads CASSLAGAVSYEQYF. The DNA for the CDR3 is TGTGCCAGCAGCTTAGCCGGGGCCGTGTCCTACGAGCAGTACTTC.

The chain employs TRBV5-1 and TRBJ1-2; D ambiguous. The CDR3 is 16 amino acids. Trimming cost V 0 bases and J 7 bases, with 19 bases left between them. CDR1 is SGHRS, CDR2 YFSETQ, per germline. Here the CDR3 reads CASSLDPLSLSAGYTF. CDR3 coding DNA: TGCGCCAGCAGCTTGGATCCCCTAAGTTTGAGTGCTGGCTACACCTTC.

The V gene is TRBV5-4, the J gene TRBJ1-2; 7 bases are shared with TRBD1. The CDR3 length is 13 residues. The germline CDR1 and CDR2 sequences are SGHNT and YYREEE (reference sequence). The trim removed 4 bases at V and 8 bases at J, leaving 8 bases unmatched. The CDR3 sequence is CASSPGQDRGYTF. The CDR3 DNA is TGTGCCAGCAGCCCCGGACAGGACAGGGGCTACACCTTC.

This clonotype was recorded a few times. This sequence joins TRBV7-2 and TRBJ2-3, with unresolved D. The germline V gene encodes CDR1 SGHTA and CDR2 FQGNSA. The CDR3 extends over 15 amino acids. V lost 1 base and J 2 bases, leaving 10 bases between the germline ends. CDR3 coding DNA: TGTGCCAGCAGCTTAGGGCCGTCGTACACAGATACGCAGTATTTT. Amino acids: CASSLGPSYTDTQYF.

The chain is built from TRBV28 and TRBJ2-5, with D perhaps being TRBD1 or TRBD2 (5 bases each). The V and J ends lost 4 bases and 2 bases respectively, with 14 bases between them. Per germline, CDR1 MDHEN and CDR2 SYDVKM. The length of the CDR3 is 15 residues. CDR3 in DNA: TGTGCCAGCAGTTCCATCGGGGCGGATCAAGAGACCCAGTACTTC. Its translation: CASSSIGADQETQYF.

The genes are TRBV6-1 and TRBJ1-2; D may be TRBD1 (6 bases). The CDR3 totals 15 residues. The germline gives CDR1 MNHNS, CDR2 SASEGT. V was trimmed by 7 bases and J by 4 bases, leaving 19 bases between them. The CDR3 coding sequence is TGTGCCAGCATCCTGATTACAGGGCCCTCCTATGGCTACACCTTC. Protein: CASILITGPSYGYTF.

This clonotype was seen only a few times. The genes are TRBV7-2 and TRBJ2-5; TRBD1 might be the D (5 bases). In germline, CDR1 is SGHTA, CDR2 FQGNSA. The CDR3 has 14 amino acids. V was clipped by 5 bases and J by 3 bases, with 13 bases between them. CDR3 amino acids: CASSPDRWKETQYF. Here the CDR3 DNA reads TGTGCCAGCAGCCCCGACAGATGGAAAGAGACCCAGTACTTC.

V usage is TRBV2 and J usage is TRBJ1-6; D gene uncertain. Germline CDR1 SNHLY, CDR2 FYNNEI. With 2 bases removed from V and 14 bases from J, the gap between germline ends came to 13 bases. This CDR3 comprises 13 residues. The CDR3: CASSEQAPGALHF. In nucleotides, the CDR3 is TGTGCCAGCAGTGAACAAGCCCCTGGGGCCCTCCACTTT.

The genes are TRBV7-2 and TRBJ1-1; D not resolved. The CDR3 runs 15 residues. Germline CDR1 SGHTA, CDR2 FQGNSA. Trimming shortened V by 3 bases and J by 2 bases, and 13 bases separated the two germline ends. CDR3 residues: CASSFSKNKNTEAFF. The CDR3, as DNA: TGTGCCAGCAGCTTCAGTAAGAACAAAAACACTGAAGCTTTCTTT.

V gene TRBV7-3 combines with J gene TRBJ2-1; 7 positions match TRBD1. Unmatched junction bases numbered 12, after V lost 5 bases and J lost 5 bases. The germline gives CDR1 SGHTA, CDR2 FQGTGA. CDR3 length: 16 amino acids. In DNA form, the CDR3 reads TGTGCCAGCAGCCGACGGAGCAGGGGGAGCAACAATGAGCAGTTCTTC. Protein: CASSRRSRGSNNEQFF.

This clonotype showed up just a few times. This chain links TRBV6-1 with TRBJ2-7; maybe TRBD1 (5 bases). V was pared by 5 bases and J by 1 base, with 21 bases between. The CDR3 covers 17 residues. Per the germline V gene, CDR1 is MNHNS and CDR2 is SASEGT. CDR3 protein: CASSQQWIGEFSYEQYF. CDR3 DNA: TGTGCCAGCAGTCAACAATGGATAGGGGAATTTTCCTACGAGCAGTACTTC.

J is TRBJ1-1 and V is TRBV7-6, with D tentatively TRBD1 (6 bases). Trimming removed 2 bases from V and 2 bases from J, with 15 bases in between. This CDR3 has 16 amino acids. The V gene's germline CDR1 is SGHVS and CDR2 FNYEAQ. CDR3 DNA: TGTGCCAGCAGCTTAATCACCCAACAGGGAAACACTGAAGCTTTCTTT. Its translation is CASSLITQQGNTEAFF. The full variable domain, rest sourced from reference TRBV7-6 and TRBJ1-1, is GAGVSQSPRYKVTKRGQDVALRCDPISGHVSLYWYRQALGQGPEFLTYFNYEAQQDKSGLPNDRFSAERPEGSISTLTIQRTEQRDSAMYRCASSLITQQGNTEAFFGQGTRLTVV.

The chain links TRBV30 to TRBJ1-1; tentative D call: TRBD1 (5 bases). V dropped 0 bases and J dropped 4 bases, with 15 bases sitting between them. There are 15 residues in the CDR3. Germline V gene lookup returns CDR1 GTSNPN and CDR2 SVGIG (reference sequence). The CDR3 DNA reads as TGTGCCTGGAGTGTCCCCAGGGCCATGGCCACTGAAGCTTTCTTT. Its translation is CAWSVPRAMATEAFF.

This rearrangement joins TRBV7-8 to TRBJ2-1; D is unclear. With 0 bases removed from V and 9 bases from J, the gap between germline ends came to 12 bases. This CDR3 is built from 14 residues. Per the germline V gene, CDR1 is SGHVS and CDR2 is FQNEAQ. The CDR3 here is CASSLAQVRGEQFF. For the CDR3, the DNA is TGTGCCAGCAGCTTAGCGCAGGTAAGAGGTGAGCAGTTCTTC.

This chain links TRBV6-1 with TRBJ1-2; maybe TRBD1 (6 bases). Deletions cut 1 base from V and 2 bases from J, with 8 bases between. CDR3 length equals 14 residues. Looked up from germline, CDR1 is MNHNS and CDR2 is SASEGT. CDR3 sequence reads: CASSEVDRNYGYTF. DNA of the CDR3: TGTGCCAGCAGTGAAGTAGACAGGAACTATGGCTACACCTTC.

Turning to this clonotype: At one of its ends the junction is not consistent with the germline gene, which may arise from a read error. The chain joins TRBV12-5 to TRBJ1-5; possible D gene TRBD1, 5 bases. This CDR3 contains 11 residues. Germline values: CDR1 LGHNT, CDR2 FRNRAP. Written as DNA, the CDR3 is TGTGCTAGTGGTTGGGGACCTGTAAGGAGGTTT. This translates into CASGWGPVRRF.

Written as DNA, the CDR3 is TGTGCCAGCAGCACAGGGATGGGGATTAGGACAGATACGCAGTATTTT. Its translation: CASSTGMGIRTDTQYF. The V call is TRBV7-2, the J call TRBJ2-3; D may be TRBD1 (6 bases). The CDR3 is made up of 16 amino acids. The germline V gene encodes CDR1 SGHTA and CDR2 FQGNSA. Trimming pared 5 bases from V and 3 bases from J, leaving 18 bases between.

The table lists this clonotype with a few counts. This chain links TRBV20-1 with TRBJ2-7, with D possibly being TRBD1 or TRBD2 (6 bases each). Germline V gives CDR1 DFQATT, CDR2 SNEGSKA (reference sequence). Trimming pared 4 bases from V and 7 bases from J, leaving 23 bases between. The CDR3 runs to 15 residues. DNA of the CDR3: TGCAGTGCTAAGGGGGAGGCGGGCAGTGGCTTGGAGCAGTACTTC. Amino acids: CSAKGEAGSGLEQYF.